A single sample is the source of the 24 T cell receptor beta chains below, sequenced in a study of blood T cell repertoires in COVID-19. Clones were read by immunoSEQ multiplex PCR, and TCRdb kept only the in-frame ones, dropping some. The table lists fewer than 200,000 clones, approximately 81% of them singletons. Sequenced input: peripheral blood. The receptors were sampled from a woman aged 50 to 65 with COVID-19, enrolled during active disease.

V is TRBV6-5 and J is TRBJ1-4; the D is unclear. Germline V CDR1 and CDR2: MNHEY, SVGAGI. This CDR3 is 13 amino acids long. Between the trimmed V and J ends, which lost 5 bases and 8 bases, there was a span of 12 bases. CDR3 bases: TGTGCCAGCAGTACGCGGGGAGGGGAAAAACTGTTTTTT. Amino acid sequence: CASSTRGGEKLFF.

The V call is TRBV14, the J call TRBJ2-2; 12 nucleotides line up with TRBD2. The CDR3 sequence is 15 residues long. Germline V gene lookup returns CDR1 SGHDN and CDR2 FVKESK. Trimming took 4 bases from V and 5 from J; bases not matched to a gene: 2. The DNA of the CDR3 is TGTGCCAGCAGCCCCGGACTAGCGGGAACCGGGGAGCTGTTTTTT. It codes for CASSPGLAGTGELFF.

The chain joins TRBV2 to TRBJ2-2; D is undetermined. CDR3 length: 17 amino acids. Germline assignment: CDR1 SNHLY and CDR2 FYNNEI. V shed 3 bases and J shed 4 bases, with 18 bases lying between them. DNA for the CDR3: TGTGCCAGCAGTGATGACCGGGTCCGACCTCCCACCGGGGAGCTGTTTTTT. Translated: CASSDDRVRPPTGELFF.

This clone has at least ten counts. CDR3 amino acids: CASSQAGTRSGELFF. In DNA form, the CDR3 reads TGCGCCAGCAGCCAAGCCGGGACACGGTCCGGGGAGCTGTTTTTT. The V call is TRBV4-1, the J call TRBJ2-2; a weak D match, TRBD1 (6 bases). Looked up from germline, CDR1 is MGHRA and CDR2 is YSYEKL. Trimming shortened V by 1 base and J by 6 bases, and 12 bases separated the two germline ends. The CDR3 runs 15 residues.

The chain carries TRBV3-1 (or the pseudogene TRBV3-2) and TRBJ2-1; TRBD2 agrees at 7 bases. CDR3 length: 16 amino acids. V lost 0 bases and J lost 2; bases outside the gene matches: 4. Germline CDR1 is LGHDT and CDR2 is YNNKEL (reference sequence). CDR3 nucleotide sequence: TGTGCCAGCAGCCAAGATCAGGCGGGGGCCTACAATGAGCAGTTCTTC. Translated, it gives CASSQDQAGAYNEQFF.

In its sample, this clone was seen a few times. The rearrangement links TRBV30 to TRBJ1-1, with D perhaps TRBD1 (6 bases). CDR1 GTSNPN and CDR2 SVGIG come from the germline V gene (reference sequence). The V end was cut by 7 bases, the J end by 1 base, with 7 bases between. The CDR3 runs 11 residues. The CDR3 here is CASRGNTEAFF. The CDR3 bases are TGTGCCTCCAGGGGGAACACTGAAGCTTTCTTT.

This clone is a singleton in its sample. The chain carries TRBV2 and TRBJ2-1, with D unclear. This CDR3 is built from 15 residues. CDR1 is SNHLY and CDR2 is FYNNEI in the germline V gene. V lost 0 bases, J lost 4 bases, and 10 bases lay in between. DNA for the CDR3: TGTGCCAGCAGTGAAGCGGTGACACCTTACAATGAGCAGTTCTTC. Translation: CASSEAVTPYNEQFF. The variable domain in full, with the rest retrieved from reference TRBV2 and TRBJ2-1, is EPEVTQTPSHQVTQMGQEVILRCVPISNHLYFYWYRQILGQKVEFLVSFYNNEISEKSEIFDDQFSVERPDGSNFTLKIRSTKLEDSAMYFCASSEAVTPYNEQFFGPGTRLTVL.

The chain links TRBV12-5 to TRBJ2-6, with 10 bases fitting TRBD1. The CDR3 runs 17 residues. The V and J ends lost 5 bases and 2 bases, in that order; junction bases with no gene match: 6. Germline V CDR1 and CDR2: LGHNT, FRNRAP. The CDR3 DNA sequence: TGTGCTAGTGGTGTGGGACAGGGGAGTGCTGGGGCCAACGTCCTGACTTTC. Translated: CASGVGQGSAGANVLTF.

The V call is TRBV3-1 (or the pseudogene TRBV3-2), the J call TRBJ1-5; D might be TRBD1 (6 bases). The V and J ends lost 3 bases and 6 bases respectively, with 12 bases between them. The CDR3 is 14 amino acids. CDR1 LGHDT and CDR2 YNNKEL come from the germline V gene (reference sequence). CDR3 protein: CASSQGGGSQPQHF. CDR3 in DNA: TGTGCCAGCAGCCAGGGAGGGGGGAGTCAGCCCCAGCATTTT.

The chain links TRBV5-1 to TRBJ2-7; D may be TRBD1 (7 bases). The length of the CDR3 is 18 residues. CDR1 SGHRS and CDR2 YFSETQ come from the germline V gene. Trimming left V 0 bases short and J 0 bases short, with 19 bases between. This chain's CDR3 is CASSLGGGGGGLSYEQYF. The CDR3 DNA follows: TGCGCCAGCAGCTTGGGAGGAGGAGGGGGCGGTCTCTCCTACGAGCAGTACTTC.

The chain carries TRBV2 and TRBJ1-1; D gene uncertain. Germline CDR1 is SNHLY and CDR2 is FYNNEI. Between the trimmed V and J ends, which lost 10 bases and 1 base, there was a span of 16 bases. This CDR3 spans 14 amino acids. CDR3 loop: CATRTGGGNTEAFF. DNA of the CDR3: TGTGCCACTCGAACGGGAGGAGGGAACACTGAAGCTTTCTTT.

The rearrangement uses TRBV7-9 and TRBJ2-2, with TRBD2 as a possible D gene (6 bases). The V gene's germline CDR1 is SEHNR and CDR2 FQNEAQ (reference sequence). V gave up 7 bases and J gave up 5 bases, with 17 bases separating them. This CDR3 has 15 residues. This chain's CDR3 is CASIPVGGLTGELFF. CDR3 sequence (DNA): TGTGCCAGCATCCCCGTTGGGGGGTTAACCGGGGAGCTGTTTTTT. The full variable domain, with the rest looked up from reference TRBV7-9 and TRBJ2-2, is DTGVSQNPRHKITKRGQNVTFRCDPISEHNRLYWYRQTLGQGPEFLTYFQNEAQLEKSRLLSDRFSAERPKGSFSTLEIQRTEQGDSAMYLCASIPVGGLTGELFFGEGSRLTVL.

The V gene is TRBV6-8, the J gene TRBJ2-7; D is possibly TRBD1 (5 bases). Germline CDR1 MNHGY, CDR2 SAAAGT. This CDR3 contains 16 residues. The V and J ends lost 0 bases and 3 bases respectively, with 15 bases between them. In DNA, the CDR3 is TGTGCCAGCAGTTACTCGAGCCGACAGCCGATCTACGAGCAGTACTTC. As protein: CASSYSSRQPIYEQYF.

This clone was picked up one time. This chain joins TRBV4-1 and TRBJ1-6, with 7 bases aligning to TRBD1. This CDR3 has 13 amino acids. Trimming took 2 bases from V and 11 from J; bases not matched to a gene: 3. The germline V gene encodes CDR1 MGHRA and CDR2 YSYEKL. This CDR3 reads CASSQPTGAPLHF. The CDR3 DNA sequence: TGCGCCAGCAGCCAACCAACAGGGGCACCCCTCCACTTT.

The chain links TRBV4-2 to TRBJ1-4; 10 bases line up with TRBD1. Germline V gene sequence: CDR1 LGHNA, CDR2 YNFKEQ. The V gene end was trimmed by 0 bases and the J gene end by 8 bases; junction bases not matched to a gene: 12. The CDR3 is made up of 18 amino acids. The CDR3 region is CASSQDWIRGQGTEKLFF. CDR3 DNA: TGTGCCAGCAGCCAAGATTGGATTCGGGGACAGGGGACGGAAAAACTGTTTTTT.

This chain connects TRBV9 to TRBJ1-2, with D unresolved. The CDR3 has 14 residues. V lost 0 bases and J lost 1, with 7 bases in between. Germline V gene lookup returns CDR1 SGDLS and CDR2 YYNGEE. CDR3 residues: CASSVGSGNYGYTF. CDR3 bases: TGTGCCAGCAGCGTAGGGTCCGGTAACTATGGCTACACCTTC.

This clone occurred once. The V and J genes are TRBV6-5 and TRBJ2-7, with 7 bases lining up with TRBD1. V was pared by 5 bases and J by 2 bases, with 3 bases of the junction left unmatched. The V gene's germline CDR1 is MNHEY and CDR2 SVGAGI. CDR3 length equals 13 residues. The CDR3 bases are TGTGCCAGCAGTCCGGGACAGACCTACGAGCAGTACTTC. Translated: CASSPGQTYEQYF.

CDR3 sequence: CAISVRGQEEQYF. The CDR3 nucleotides are TGTGCCATCAGTGTGAGGGGGCAGGAAGAGCAGTACTTC. J is TRBJ2-7 and V is TRBV10-3; the match to TRBD1 covers 7 bases. The ends lost 4 bases at V and 7 bases at J; junction bases unmatched: 7. The CDR3 contains 13 residues. Looked up from germline, CDR1 is ENHRY and CDR2 is SYGVKD.

This chain links TRBV28 with TRBJ1-5; 10 bases match TRBD1. This CDR3 comprises 14 residues. Trimming took 6 bases from V and 6 from J; bases not matched to a gene: 5. Germline-derived CDR1 and CDR2 are MDHEN and SYDVKM. CDR3 coding DNA: TGTGCCAGCAGGACAGGGGGCGTTGGTCAGCCCCAGCATTTT. Translating it yields CASRTGGVGQPQHF.

This clone has only one observation. The V gene is TRBV6-2 or TRBV6-3, the J gene TRBJ1-2; D is ambiguous. Germline V gene lookup returns CDR1 MNHEY and CDR2 SVGEGT. There are 17 residues in the CDR3. V shed 2 bases and J shed 3 bases, with 19 bases lying between them. CDR3 protein: CASSYVGFGRPHYGYTF. CDR3 nucleotides: TGTGCCAGCAGTTACGTTGGTTTTGGCAGGCCGCACTATGGCTACACCTTC.

The chain joins TRBV2 to TRBJ1-1; no definite D call. The CDR3 loop spans 12 amino acids. The germline V gene encodes CDR1 SNHLY and CDR2 FYNNEI. Trimming took 6 bases from V and 5 from J, leaving 10 bases between them. CDR3 sequence (DNA): TGTGCCAGCAGCGAGGTTCGGACTGAAGCTTTCTTT. Residues: CASSEVRTEAFF.

This sequence joins TRBV12-2 and TRBJ2-7; TRBD2, the table's D call, lacks a check against the DNA. TRBV12-2 has pseudogene status. The CDR3 extends over 15 amino acids. The CDR3 is CASRSVLSNVYEQYF. The DNA for the CDR3 is TGTGCAAGTCGCTCCGTGCTGTCTAACGTTTACGAGCAGTACTTC.

This rearrangement joins TRBV28 to TRBJ1-4, with TRBD1 identical over 7 bases. This CDR3 is built from 14 residues. Unmatched junction bases numbered 2, after V lost 2 bases and J lost 5 bases. CDR1 is MDHEN and CDR2 is SYDVKM in the germline V gene. The CDR3 DNA reads as TGTGCCAGCAGTTTAGTACAGGGGAATGAAAAACTGTTTTTT. Translating it yields CASSLVQGNEKLFF.

V and J are TRBV6-5 and TRBJ1-1; possible D gene TRBD1, 6 bases. This CDR3 region has 13 residues. V was cut by 7 bases and J by 5 bases, with 14 bases left in between. CDR1 is MNHEY and CDR2 is SVGAGI in the germline V gene. CDR3 residues: CASISGQGTEAFF. The CDR3 nucleotides read TGTGCCAGCATTTCTGGCCAGGGGACTGAAGCTTTCTTT.